Below are 22 T cell receptor beta chains sequenced from a single sample in a study of blood T cell repertoires in COVID-19. Some clones are missing from TCRdb's copy, which holds only in-frame ones; the method was immunoSEQ multiplex PCR. Of under 450,000 clones in the sample, roughly 90% are singletons; the top ten hold approximately 3%. The sample was PBMCs or T cells enriched from blood (not recorded which). These receptors all stem from a woman aged 25-40 years who had recovered from COVID-19.

V and J are TRBV28 and TRBJ2-3, with TRBD2 matching over 11 bases. Germline V CDR1 and CDR2: MDHEN, SYDVKM. This CDR3 comprises 15 residues. The V gene end was trimmed by 6 bases and the J gene end by 2 bases; junction bases not matched to a gene: 4. CDR3 nucleotides: TGTGCCAGCAGGGGACTAGCGGCAAACACAGATACGCAGTATTTT. Translated, it gives CASRGLAANTDTQYF.

V usage is TRBV13 and J usage is TRBJ2-5, with 16 bases lining up with TRBD2. The V gene's germline CDR1 is PRHDT and CDR2 FYEKMQ (reference sequence). The CDR3 is made up of 18 amino acids. With 1 base clipped from V and 3 bases from J, the junction kept 5 bases outside the gene matches. This CDR3 is CASSLAGTSGRAEETQYF. In DNA, the CDR3 is TGTGCCAGCAGCTTAGCCGGGACTAGCGGGAGGGCGGAAGAGACCCAGTACTTC.

This clone was recorded many times. The CDR3 DNA follows: TGTGCCAGCAGGACAGGGGATCAGCCCCAGCATTTT. Translating gives CASRTGDQPQHF. The rearrangement links TRBV25-1 to TRBJ1-5; 8 bases line up with TRBD1. V shed 6 bases and J 5 bases; nucleotides not matched to a gene: 0. Per the germline V gene, CDR1 is MGHDK and CDR2 is SYGVNS. This CDR3 contains 12 residues.

The chain employs TRBV5-1 and TRBJ1-1, with a possible D match to TRBD1 (5 bases). The CDR3 length is 13 residues. V lost 4 bases and J lost 3, with 10 bases in between. Germline values: CDR1 SGHRS, CDR2 YFSETQ. CDR3 sequence: CASSVRQYTEAFF. The CDR3 DNA follows: TGCGCCAGCAGCGTCCGACAGTACACTGAAGCTTTCTTT.

This clone appeared a single time. The chain is built from TRBV20-1 and TRBJ2-6; D gene ambiguous. V was trimmed by 3 bases and J by 1 base, leaving 7 bases between them. The CDR3 covers 14 residues. Germline CDR1 reads DFQATT; CDR2 reads SNEGSKA (reference sequence). This CDR3 reads CSASQVSGANVLTF. The CDR3 region has the DNA TGCAGTGCTAGTCAGGTTTCTGGGGCCAACGTCCTGACTTTC.

The chain carries TRBV5-1 and TRBJ2-5; D is undetermined. V was trimmed by 2 bases and J by 5 bases, leaving 13 bases between them. CDR1 is SGHRS, CDR2 YFSETQ, per germline. The CDR3 covers 14 residues. DNA for the CDR3: TGCGCCAGCAGCTTTTCCGCCCCCCGGGAGACCCAGTACTTC. It encodes CASSFSAPRETQYF.

The rearrangement joins TRBV24-1 to TRBJ1-5; weak D call: TRBD1 (6 bases). The V gene's germline CDR1 is KGHDR and CDR2 SFDVKD. V gave up 3 bases and J gave up 11 bases, with 10 bases separating them. CDR3 length: 12 amino acids. The CDR3 bases are TGTGCCACCAGTGATCCAGCAGGGGCCCAGCATTTT. Protein sequence: CATSDPAGAQHF.

J is TRBJ2-3 and V is TRBV14, with TRBD2 as a possible D gene (6 bases). The ends were cut back, 4 bases at V and 4 bases at J, with 12 bases in the middle. Germline V gene lookup returns CDR1 SGHDN and CDR2 FVKESK. CDR3 size: 14 residues. This CDR3 is CASSPRLVPDTQYF. The CDR3 DNA reads TGTGCCAGCAGCCCTCGACTAGTACCAGATACGCAGTATTTT. Variable domain in full (rest from reference TRBV14 and TRBJ2-3): EAGVTQFPSHSVIEKGQTVTLRCDPISGHDNLYWYRRVMGKEIKFLLHFVKESKQDESGMPNNRFLAERTGGTYSTLKVQPAELEDSGVYFCASSPRLVPDTQYFGPGTRLTVL.

This chain uses TRBV28 with TRBJ1-4; perhaps TRBD1 as D (5 bases). The germline V gene encodes CDR1 MDHEN and CDR2 SYDVKM. V lost 7 bases to trimming and J lost 4 bases, with 10 bases between them. This CDR3 has 13 residues. This CDR3 reads CASTGNFNEKLFF. In DNA form, the CDR3 reads TGTGCCAGCACAGGGAACTTTAATGAAAAACTGTTTTTT. The full variable domain, with the rest looked up from reference TRBV28 and TRBJ1-4, is DVKVTQSSRYLVKRTGEKVFLECVQDMDHENMFWYRQDPGLGLRLIYFSYDVKMKEKGDIPEGYSVSREKKERFSLILESASTNQTSMYLCASTGNFNEKLFFGSGTQLSVL.

This CDR3 reads CASSHDRVEQYF. CDR3 DNA sequence: TGTGCCAGCAGCCACGACAGGGTTGAGCAGTACTTC. The rearrangement uses TRBV13 and TRBJ2-7, with 7 bases identical to TRBD1. The CDR3 runs to 12 residues. V gave up 5 bases and J gave up 7 bases; unmatched junction bases: 5. Germline values: CDR1 PRHDT, CDR2 FYEKMQ (reference sequence).

This clone was picked up one time. The genes are TRBV7-8 and TRBJ1-6; D is unresolved. V lost 4 bases to trimming and J lost 9 bases, with 16 bases between them. Germline lookup yields CDR1 SGHVS and CDR2 FQNEAQ. The CDR3 spans 15 residues. The CDR3 DNA reads TGTGCCAGCAGCTCAGTTGAGGGTTGGGGTTCACCCCTCCACTTT. This codes for CASSSVEGWGSPLHF.

This clone was picked up one time. The chain joins TRBV27 to TRBJ1-5; D is unresolved. Germline V gene sequence: CDR1 MNHEY, CDR2 SMNVEV (reference sequence). This CDR3 comprises 17 residues. Trimming took off 0 bases at V and 0 bases at J, with 12 bases between the two ends. The CDR3 reads CASSLSIADFSNQPQHF. For the CDR3, the DNA is TGTGCCAGCAGTTTATCGATAGCAGACTTTAGCAATCAGCCCCAGCATTTT.

The chain couples TRBV7-9 to TRBJ1-1; D ambiguous. The CDR3 is 13 residues long. Germline CDR1 is SEHNR and CDR2 is FQNEAQ (reference sequence). V dropped 8 bases and J dropped 1 base, with 11 bases sitting between them. CDR3 nucleotides: TGTGCCAGCGTAGCTCCCTCGAACACTGAAGCTTTCTTT. Encoded protein: CASVAPSNTEAFF.

The chain uses TRBV24-1 and TRBJ2-7; 9 bases fit TRBD1. The CDR3 runs 14 residues. Germline loops: CDR1 KGHDR, CDR2 SFDVKD. After removal of 4 bases from V and 5 bases from J, the junction contained 5 bases not matched to a gene. The CDR3 sequence: CATSEGQGRHEQYF. The DNA for the CDR3 is TGTGCCACCAGTGAGGGACAGGGTCGTCACGAGCAGTACTTC.

This clone occurred many times. The chain recombines TRBV7-8 with TRBJ2-6; tentatively, D is TRBD2 (5 bases). Germline lookup yields CDR1 SGHVS and CDR2 FQNEAQ. V was clipped by 1 base and J by 1 base, with 11 bases between them. The CDR3 runs to 17 residues. The CDR3 nucleotides are TGTGCCAGCAGCTTAGAAGTTGAGGGATCTGGGGCCAACGTCCTGACTTTC. It yields the protein CASSLEVEGSGANVLTF.

This clone has only one observation. The CDR3 DNA sequence: TGCAGCGCCGGGACAGGGGGCACTGAAGCTTTCTTT. This translates into CSAGTGGTEAFF. The V call is TRBV29-1, the J call TRBJ1-1; TRBD1 aligns across 11 bases. V was clipped by 7 bases and J by 4 bases; unmatched bases: 2. The CDR3 covers 12 residues. In germline, CDR1 is SQVTM, CDR2 ANQGSEA.

This clone is a singleton in its sample. This chain links TRBV28 with TRBJ2-7; TRBD1 matches at 10 bases. The length of the CDR3 is 15 residues. CDR1 is MDHEN, CDR2 SYDVKM, per germline. Unmatched junction bases numbered 5, after V lost 4 bases and J lost 2 bases. The CDR3 is CASSSPGQGPYEQYF. Written as DNA, the CDR3 is TGTGCCAGCAGTTCACCGGGACAGGGGCCCTACGAGCAGTACTTC.

The chain combines TRBV19 with TRBJ2-2, with D tentatively TRBD1 (6 bases). CDR1 LNHDA and CDR2 SQIVND come from the germline V gene (reference sequence). Between the trimmed V and J ends, which lost 8 bases and 4 bases, there was a span of 14 bases. This CDR3 has 14 amino acids. CDR3 region: CASWAGVLTGELFF. The CDR3 nucleotides are TGTGCCAGTTGGGCAGGGGTTCTCACCGGGGAGCTGTTTTTT.

The chain joins TRBV11-2 to TRBJ1-6; perhaps TRBD1 as D (5 bases). V dropped 2 bases and J dropped 0 bases, with 14 bases sitting between them. From germline, CDR1 is SGHAT and CDR2 FQNNGV. The CDR3 runs to 18 residues. The chain's CDR3 is CASSLKTARFSYNSPLHF. CDR3 in DNA: TGTGCCAGCAGCTTAAAGACAGCTAGGTTCTCCTATAATTCACCCCTCCACTTT. The full variable domain, its missing parts supplied by reference TRBV11-2 and TRBJ1-6, is EAGVAQSPRYKIIEKRQSVAFWCNPISGHATLYWYQQILGQGPKLLIQFQNNGVVDDSQLPKDRFSAERLKGVDSTLKIQPAKLEDSAVYLCASSLKTARFSYNSPLHFGNGTRLTVT.

The chain has TRBV5-1 and TRBJ1-6; D gene ambiguous. The CDR3 contains 16 residues. V gave up 4 bases and J gave up 2 bases, with 13 bases separating them. Germline V gene sequence: CDR1 SGHRS, CDR2 YFSETQ. CDR3 DNA: TGCGCCAGCAGCCCGGGTGAGGGAACCTATAATTCACCCCTCCACTTT. This encodes CASSPGEGTYNSPLHF. Variable domain in full (rest from reference TRBV5-1 and TRBJ1-6): KAGVTQTPRYLIKTRGQQVTLSCSPISGHRSVSWYQQTPGQGLQFLFEYFSETQRNKGNFPGRFSGRQFSNSRSEMNVSTLELGDSALYLCASSPGEGTYNSPLHFGNGTRLTVT.

The rearrangement links TRBV19 to TRBJ2-7, with D possibly being TRBD1 (6 bases). With 4 bases removed from V and 3 bases from J, the gap between germline ends came to 13 bases. The CDR3 consists of 14 residues. Germline V CDR1 and CDR2: LNHDA, SQIVND (reference sequence). The CDR3 DNA reads as TGTGCCAGTAGTACCCGGGACACGGGCTACGAGCAGTACTTC. Translation: CASSTRDTGYEQYF.

V usage is TRBV11-2 and J usage is TRBJ2-1; 8 bases are a match to TRBD2. V trimming: 1 base; J trimming: 5 bases; junction bases outside the gene matches: 7. This CDR3 spans 16 amino acids. Germline CDR1 reads SGHAT; CDR2 reads FQNNGV. The chain's CDR3 is CASSLGGGGLHNEQFF. DNA of the CDR3: TGTGCCAGCAGCTTAGGGGGCGGGGGGCTCCACAATGAGCAGTTCTTC. The variable domain in full, completed from reference TRBV11-2 and TRBJ2-1, reads EAGVAQSPRYKIIEKRQSVAFWCNPISGHATLYWYQQILGQGPKLLIQFQNNGVVDDSQLPKDRFSAERLKGVDSTLKIQPAKLEDSAVYLCASSLGGGGLHNEQFFGPGTRLTVL.